Following are 20 T cell receptor beta chains from one sample sequenced in a study of blood T cell repertoires in COVID-19. This table comes from immunoSEQ multiplex PCR, and its TCRdb copy is limited to in-frame clones, with some not included. The sample contains hundreds of thousands of clones, over 75% of which appear only once. Material: PBMCs or T cells enriched from blood (not recorded which). All receptors derive from a man in his late teens or twenties who had recovered from COVID-19.

The chain joins TRBV6-5 to TRBJ1-3; possibly TRBD1 for D (6 bases). The CDR3 runs 12 residues. Germline CDR1 and CDR2: MNHEY and SVGAGI. Trimming took 11 bases from V and 3 from J, leaving 11 bases between them. The CDR3 bases are TGTGCCGCCAGGGGTAATGGAAACACCATATATTTT. Protein: CAARGNGNTIYF.

V is TRBV18 and J is TRBJ1-2; 9 bases agree with TRBD1. Germline lookup yields CDR1 KGHSH and CDR2 LQKENI. The CDR3 has 14 amino acids. Unmatched junction bases numbered 7, after V lost 3 bases and J lost 8 bases. The CDR3 coding sequence is TGTGCCAGCTCACCCCGGACAGGGGTTGAGGGCTACACCTTC. This encodes CASSPRTGVEGYTF.

This chain connects TRBV7-6 to TRBJ1-5; 10 nucleotides line up with TRBD1. Germline CDR1 and CDR2: SGHVS and FNYEAQ. This CDR3 comprises 16 residues. The ends lost 5 bases at V and 2 bases at J; junction bases unmatched: 6. This CDR3 is CASSPAGQGGNQPQHF. CDR3 in DNA: TGTGCCAGCAGCCCCGCCGGACAGGGGGGCAATCAGCCCCAGCATTTT.

V is TRBV4-1 and J is TRBJ2-3, with a possible D match to TRBD2 (6 bases). V lost 8 bases to trimming and J lost 0 bases, with 27 bases between them. Germline CDR1 and CDR2: MGHRA and YSYEKL. There are 19 residues in the CDR3. This CDR3 is CASQDLKPGLDRSTDTQYF. The CDR3 coding sequence is TGCGCCAGCCAAGACCTCAAGCCGGGACTCGATCGTAGCACAGATACGCAGTATTTT.

V and J are TRBV27 and TRBJ2-5; 9 bases are shared with TRBD1. V was pared by 2 bases and J by 4 bases, with 8 bases of the junction left unmatched. There are 16 residues in the CDR3. CDR1 MNHEY and CDR2 SMNVEV come from the germline V gene (reference sequence). In DNA form, the CDR3 reads TGTGCCAGCAGTTTAGGCGGGACAGGGATTAGAGAGACCCAGTACTTC. It codes for CASSLGGTGIRETQYF.

The V gene is TRBV28, the J gene TRBJ1-1; D unresolved. V was clipped by 6 bases and J by 0 bases, with 14 bases between them. The CDR3 covers 15 residues. Germline V gene data show CDR1 as MDHEN and CDR2 as SYDVKM. The CDR3 sequence: CASRAPLAMNTEAFF. DNA of the CDR3: TGTGCCAGCAGGGCACCTCTAGCGATGAACACTGAAGCTTTCTTT.

The rearrangement joins TRBV28 to TRBJ2-7; 14 bases map to TRBD2. Germline V gene sequence: CDR1 MDHEN, CDR2 SYDVKM. Losses at the gene ends were 9 bases for V and 4 bases for J; bases not matched to a gene: 11. The CDR3 has 16 amino acids. For the CDR3, the DNA is TGTGCCAGGGGACTAGCGGGAGATCCGTTGGTTTACGAGCAGTACTTC. Its protein product is CARGLAGDPLVYEQYF. The complete variable domain, with remaining parts taken from reference TRBV28 and TRBJ2-7, reads DVKVTQSSRYLVKRTGEKVFLECVQDMDHENMFWYRQDPGLGLRLIYFSYDVKMKEKGDIPEGYSVSREKKERFSLILESASTNQTSMYLCARGLAGDPLVYEQYFGPGTRLTVT.

The chain employs TRBV4-1 and TRBJ1-2; D might be TRBD1 (5 bases). Germline V CDR1 and CDR2: MGHRA, YSYEKL. The CDR3 covers 15 residues. Trimming took 1 base from V and 8 from J, leaving 17 bases between them. For the CDR3, the DNA is TGCGCCAGCAGCCAAGTTCTCACGGGGACTCGGGGCTACACCTTC. Translated: CASSQVLTGTRGYTF.

Of note for this clone: This specimen includes other DNA sequences encoding the same CDR3. The chain is built from TRBV28 and TRBJ2-7, with D unclear. This CDR3 is built from 11 residues. V was trimmed by 5 bases and J by 3 bases, leaving 5 bases between them. Germline V gives CDR1 MDHEN, CDR2 SYDVKM. In DNA form, the CDR3 reads TGTGCCAGCAGTCCTAACTACGAGCAGTACTTC. It translates to CASSPNYEQYF.

CDR3 residues: CASSADRGRSYEQYF. As DNA, the CDR3 is TGTGCCAGCAGCGCGGACAGGGGCCGCTCCTACGAGCAGTACTTC. This chain joins TRBV7-9 and TRBJ2-7; the match to TRBD1 covers 9 bases. CDR1 SEHNR and CDR2 FQNEAQ come from the germline V gene (reference sequence). The CDR3 has 15 amino acids. After removal of 5 bases from V and 0 bases from J, the junction contained 5 bases not matched to a gene.

The rearrangement links TRBV11-2 to TRBJ2-1, with D maybe TRBD1 (5 bases). V lost 1 base and J 12 bases, leaving 16 bases between the germline ends. This CDR3 is built from 14 residues. The V gene's germline CDR1 is SGHAT and CDR2 FQNNGV. In nucleotides, the CDR3 is TGTGCCAGCAGCTTAGGGCAGGGTTTCCTGGGGCAGTTCTTC. Residues: CASSLGQGFLGQFF. Full variable domain (rest looked up from reference TRBV11-2 and TRBJ2-1): EAGVAQSPRYKIIEKRQSVAFWCNPISGHATLYWYQQILGQGPKLLIQFQNNGVVDDSQLPKDRFSAERLKGVDSTLKIQPAKLEDSAVYLCASSLGQGFLGQFFGPGTRLTVL.

This clone was recorded only once. J is TRBJ1-5 and V is TRBV2, with D tentatively TRBD1 (6 bases). The CDR3 length is 15 residues. Trimming left V 6 bases short and J 4 bases short, with 16 bases between. CDR1 SNHLY and CDR2 FYNNEI come from the germline V gene. The CDR3 loop reads CASRSSGEGNQPQHF. The CDR3 DNA follows: TGTGCCAGCAGGAGTTCAGGGGAGGGAAATCAGCCCCAGCATTTT.

The genes are TRBV29-1 and TRBJ2-1; 7 bases fit TRBD1. The CDR3 extends over 14 amino acids. Trimming cost V 2 bases and J 2 bases; bases outside gene matches: 3. The germline V gene has CDR1 SQVTM and CDR2 ANQGSEA. CDR3 nucleotide sequence: TGCAGCGTTGAACGCCAGGGGGCCTACAATGAGCAGTTCTTC. As protein: CSVERQGAYNEQFF.

In its sample, this clone was seen once. The chain combines TRBV5-4 with TRBJ1-5; the D gene is possibly TRBD1 (6 bases). The CDR3 covers 13 residues. Germline V gives CDR1 SGHNT, CDR2 YYREEE (reference sequence). V was cut by 5 bases and J by 5 bases, with 11 bases left in between. The CDR3 reads CASSIQGDQPQHF. CDR3 nucleotide sequence: TGTGCCAGCAGTATACAGGGAGATCAGCCCCAGCATTTT. Full variable domain (remainder filled in from reference TRBV5-4 and TRBJ1-5): ETGVTQSPTHLIKTRGQQVTLRCSSQSGHNTVSWYQQALGQGPQFIFQYYREEENGRGNFPPRFSGLQFPNYSSELNVNALELDDSALYLCASSIQGDQPQHFGDGTRLSIL.

The V call is TRBV3-1 (or the pseudogene TRBV3-2), the J call TRBJ2-5; 7 bases are a match to TRBD1. After removal of 1 base from V and 4 bases from J, the junction contained 3 bases not matched to a gene. Germline CDR1 and CDR2: LGHDT and YNNKEL (reference sequence). The CDR3 has 14 amino acids. The CDR3 DNA follows: TGTGCCAGCAGCCAAGGGTGGGACAGAGAGACCCAGTACTTC. Residues: CASSQGWDRETQYF.

This clone was seen once. This chain uses TRBV30 with TRBJ2-1; 12 nucleotides align to TRBD2. Per germline, CDR1 GTSNPN and CDR2 SVGIG (reference sequence). Germline trimming cut 5 bases from V and 6 bases from J; bases unmatched to any gene: 8. This CDR3 has 15 amino acids. The CDR3 bases are TGTGCCTGGTTGCGGCGGGGACTAGCGGGCAATGAGCAGTTCTTC. It translates to CAWLRRGLAGNEQFF.

This sequence joins TRBV6-2 or TRBV6-3 and TRBJ1-5; D possibly corresponds to TRBD1 (6 bases). V was cut by 2 bases and J by 7 bases, with 15 bases left in between. CDR3 length equals 15 residues. Germline CDR1 MNHEY, CDR2 SVGEGT. For the CDR3, the DNA is TGTGCCAGCAGTTACGGGGGCCGGGGAAGGCAGCCCCAGCATTTT. Residues: CASSYGGRGRQPQHF.

This sequence joins TRBV19 and TRBJ1-5; D perhaps matches TRBD1 (6 bases). Trimming took off 2 bases at V and 7 bases at J, with 24 bases between the two ends. Germline-derived CDR1 and CDR2 are LNHDA and SQIVND (reference sequence). The CDR3 sequence is 18 residues long. As DNA, the CDR3 is TGTGCCAGTAGTATACGTACAGGGCCACTGCTTTCCAAACAGCCCCAGCATTTT. Amino acid sequence: CASSIRTGPLLSKQPQHF.

The chain links TRBV4-1 to TRBJ2-7; D is perhaps TRBD1 (6 bases). The CDR3 runs 15 residues. The V end was cut by 0 bases, the J end by 2 bases, with 11 bases between. Germline values: CDR1 MGHRA, CDR2 YSYEKL. The CDR3 loop reads CASSQEFRGPYEQYF. CDR3 DNA: TGCGCCAGCAGCCAAGAGTTCAGGGGTCCCTACGAGCAGTACTTC.

The chain has TRBV28 and TRBJ2-1; D ambiguous. The CDR3 totals 12 residues. CDR1 is MDHEN, CDR2 SYDVKM, per germline. The V end was cut by 7 bases, the J end by 10 bases, with 14 bases between. The CDR3 sequence is CASTGDMFEQFF. The CDR3 DNA reads as TGTGCCAGCACCGGTGACATGTTCGAGCAGTTCTTC.